This T cell receptor (beta chain) is drawn from a study of CD8 T cells in ankylosing spondylitis. Study outcomes and limitations: Disease-linked clones reportedly showed significant enrichment in matched ankylosing spondylitis synovial fluid. What appeared characteristic of ankylosing spondylitis blood was a TCR beta motif of fewer than ten highly homologous variants. In the blood and synovial fluid of reactive arthritis, some motif variants had been previously reported.

CDR3 size: 12 residues. Trimming took 1 base from V and 13 from J, leaving 13 bases between them. Germline lookup yields CDR1 SGHTA and CDR2 FQGNSA. The table lists this clonotype with many counts. The antigen remains undetermined. TCRdb reprocessed the 5' RACE reads via MiXCR and lists one record per CDR3 protein. The top ten clones hold approximately 3.3% of a sample with under 150,000 distinct CDR3 sequences, approximately 9.9% of them seen once. This receptor was taken from a male donor with ankylosing spondylitis or in good health (not recorded which). The sample comprised blood, either unsorted or a sorted T cell fraction (not recorded which). The J gene is TRBJ1-1, the V gene TRBV7-2, with D tentatively TRBD1 (5 bases). The CDR3 coding sequence is TGTGCCAGCAGCTTAGTATCGCAGGGACTTTTCTTT. This translates into CASSLVSQGLFF.